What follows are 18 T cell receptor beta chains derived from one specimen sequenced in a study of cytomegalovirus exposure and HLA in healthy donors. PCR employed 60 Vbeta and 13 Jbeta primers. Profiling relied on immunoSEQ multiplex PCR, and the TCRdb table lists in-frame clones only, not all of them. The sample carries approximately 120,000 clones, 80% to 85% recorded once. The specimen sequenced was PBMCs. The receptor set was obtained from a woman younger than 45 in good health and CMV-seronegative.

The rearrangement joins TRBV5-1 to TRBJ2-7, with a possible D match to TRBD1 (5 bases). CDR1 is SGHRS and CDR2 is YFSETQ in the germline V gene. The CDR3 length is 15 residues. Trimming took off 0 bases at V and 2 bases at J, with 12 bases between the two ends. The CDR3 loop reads CASSLARGIPYEQYF. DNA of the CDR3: TGCGCCAGCAGCTTGGCAAGGGGAATCCCCTACGAGCAGTACTTC.

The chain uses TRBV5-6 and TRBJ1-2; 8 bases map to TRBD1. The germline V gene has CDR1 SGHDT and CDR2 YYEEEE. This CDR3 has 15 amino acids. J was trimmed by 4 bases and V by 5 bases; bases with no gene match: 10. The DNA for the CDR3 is TGTGCCAGCAGTCGAGGGCAGGGGGCAGTCTATGGCTACACCTTC. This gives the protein CASSRGQGAVYGYTF.

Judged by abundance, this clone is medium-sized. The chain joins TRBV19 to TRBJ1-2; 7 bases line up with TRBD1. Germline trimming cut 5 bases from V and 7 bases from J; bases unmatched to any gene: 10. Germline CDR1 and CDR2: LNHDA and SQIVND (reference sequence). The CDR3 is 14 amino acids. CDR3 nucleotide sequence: TGTGCCAGTAGTCCCCGGGACAGCCTCTCTGGCTACACCTTC. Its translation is CASSPRDSLSGYTF. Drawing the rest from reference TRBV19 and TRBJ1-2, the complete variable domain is DGGITQSPKYLFRKEGQNVTLSCEQNLNHDAMYWYRQDPGQGLRLIYYSQIVNDFQKGDIAEGYSVSREKKESFPLTVTSAQKNPTAFYLCASSPRDSLSGYTFGSGTRLTVV.

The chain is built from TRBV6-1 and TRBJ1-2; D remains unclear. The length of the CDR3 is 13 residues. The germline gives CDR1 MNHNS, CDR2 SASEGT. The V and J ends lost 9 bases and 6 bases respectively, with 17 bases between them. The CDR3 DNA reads TGTGCCAGTATGTCGGGTAACGGCAATGGCTACACCTTC. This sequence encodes CASMSGNGNGYTF.

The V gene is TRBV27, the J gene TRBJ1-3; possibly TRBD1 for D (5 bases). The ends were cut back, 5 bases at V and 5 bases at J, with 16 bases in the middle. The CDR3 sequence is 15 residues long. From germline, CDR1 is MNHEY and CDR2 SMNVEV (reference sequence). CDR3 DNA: TGTGCCAGCAGTCTTTCGGGGGTAGCCAGAAACACCATATATTTT. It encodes CASSLSGVARNTIYF.

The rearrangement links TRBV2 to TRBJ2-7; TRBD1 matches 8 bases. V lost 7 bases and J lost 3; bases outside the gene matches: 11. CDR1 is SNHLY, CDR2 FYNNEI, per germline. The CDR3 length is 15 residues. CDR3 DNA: TGTGCCAGCAATTCCCGACAGGGGCCTCACTACGAGCAGTACTTC. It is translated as CASNSRQGPHYEQYF.

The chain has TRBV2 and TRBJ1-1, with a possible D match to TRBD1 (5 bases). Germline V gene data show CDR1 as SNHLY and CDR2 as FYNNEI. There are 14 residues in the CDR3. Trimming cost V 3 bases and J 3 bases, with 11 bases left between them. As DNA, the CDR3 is TGTGCCAGCAGTGATCTGGGGGGTTACACTGAAGCTTTCTTT. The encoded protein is CASSDLGGYTEAFF.

CDR3 protein: CASSLQSYEQYF. CDR3 sequence (DNA): TGTGCCAGCAGCCTACAGAGCTACGAGCAGTACTTC. This chain uses TRBV11-3 with TRBJ2-7; D unclear. The CDR3 runs 12 residues. V shed 5 bases and J shed 3 bases, with 8 bases lying between them. Germline V CDR1 and CDR2: SGHNT, YENEEA.

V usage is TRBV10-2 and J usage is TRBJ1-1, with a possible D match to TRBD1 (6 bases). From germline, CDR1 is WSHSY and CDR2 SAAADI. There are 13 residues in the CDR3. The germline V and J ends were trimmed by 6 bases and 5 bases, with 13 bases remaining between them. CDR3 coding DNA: TGCGCCAGCAGCGATGGGACAAGAACTGAAGCTTTCTTT. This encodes CASSDGTRTEAFF.

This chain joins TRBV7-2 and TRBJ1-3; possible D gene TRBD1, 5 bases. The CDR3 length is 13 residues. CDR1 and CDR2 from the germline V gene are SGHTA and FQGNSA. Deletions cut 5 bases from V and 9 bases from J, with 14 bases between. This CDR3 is CASSPTRQTTIYF. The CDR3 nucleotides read TGTGCCAGCAGCCCTACCAGACAGACCACCATATATTTT.

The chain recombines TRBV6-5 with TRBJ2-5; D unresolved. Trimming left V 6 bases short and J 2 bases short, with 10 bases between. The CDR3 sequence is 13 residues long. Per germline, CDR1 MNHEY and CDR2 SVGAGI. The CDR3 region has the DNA TGTGCCAGCAGCCCGACTGGGCAAGAGACCCAGTACTTC. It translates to CASSPTGQETQYF.

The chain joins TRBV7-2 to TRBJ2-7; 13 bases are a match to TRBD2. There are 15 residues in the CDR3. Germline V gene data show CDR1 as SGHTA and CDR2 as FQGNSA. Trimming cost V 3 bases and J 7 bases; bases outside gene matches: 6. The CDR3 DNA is TGTGCCAGCAGCTTCGGGACTAGCGGGGTGGGGGAGCAGTACTTC. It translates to CASSFGTSGVGEQYF.

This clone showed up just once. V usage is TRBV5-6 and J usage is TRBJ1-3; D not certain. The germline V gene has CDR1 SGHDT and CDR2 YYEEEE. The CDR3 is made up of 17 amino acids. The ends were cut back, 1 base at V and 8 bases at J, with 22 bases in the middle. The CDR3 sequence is CASSLLHAFGLEYTIYF. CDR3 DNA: TGTGCCAGCAGCTTGCTTCATGCTTTTGGGCTTGAATACACCATATATTTT. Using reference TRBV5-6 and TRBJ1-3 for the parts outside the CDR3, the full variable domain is DAGVTQSPTHLIKTRGQQVTLRCSPKSGHDTVSWYQQALGQGPQFIFQYYEEEERQRGNFPDRFSGHQFPNYSSELNVNALLLGDSALYLCASSLLHAFGLEYTIYFGEGSWLTVV.

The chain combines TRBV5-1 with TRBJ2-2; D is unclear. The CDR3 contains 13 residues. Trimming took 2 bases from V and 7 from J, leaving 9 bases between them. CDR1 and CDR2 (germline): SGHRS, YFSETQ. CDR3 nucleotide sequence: TGCGCCAGCAGCTTCTTTGCCGGCGGGGAGCTGTTTTTT. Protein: CASSFFAGGELFF.

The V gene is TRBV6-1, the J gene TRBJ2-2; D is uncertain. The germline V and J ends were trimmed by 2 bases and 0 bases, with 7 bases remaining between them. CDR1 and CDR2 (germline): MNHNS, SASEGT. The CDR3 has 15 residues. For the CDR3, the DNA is TGTGCCAGCAGTGAATACTCGCCGAACACCGGGGAGCTGTTTTTT. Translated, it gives CASSEYSPNTGELFF.

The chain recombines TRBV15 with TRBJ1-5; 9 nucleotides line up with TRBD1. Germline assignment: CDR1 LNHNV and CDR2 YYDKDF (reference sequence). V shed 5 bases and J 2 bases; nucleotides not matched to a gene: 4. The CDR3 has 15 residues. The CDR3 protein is CATSHGQGRNQPQHF. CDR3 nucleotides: TGTGCCACCAGCCACGGACAGGGGCGCAATCAGCCCCAGCATTTT. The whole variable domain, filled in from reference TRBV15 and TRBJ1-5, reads DAMVIQNPRYQVTQFGKPVTLSCSQTLNHNVMYWYQQKSSQAPKLLFHYYDKDFNNEADTPDNFQSRRPNTSFCFLDIRSPGLGDTAMYLCATSHGQGRNQPQHFGDGTRLSIL.

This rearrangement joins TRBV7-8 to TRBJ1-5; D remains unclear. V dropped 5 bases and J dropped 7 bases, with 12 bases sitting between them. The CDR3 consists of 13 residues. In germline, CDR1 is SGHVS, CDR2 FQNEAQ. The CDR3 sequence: CASSTRAEQPQHF. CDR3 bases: TGTGCCAGCAGCACGAGGGCGGAACAGCCCCAGCATTTT.

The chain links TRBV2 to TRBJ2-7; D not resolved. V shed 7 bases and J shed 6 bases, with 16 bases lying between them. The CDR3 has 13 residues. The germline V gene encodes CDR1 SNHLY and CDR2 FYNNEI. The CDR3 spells CASIFPLYFEQYF. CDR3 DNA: TGTGCCAGCATCTTCCCCCTCTACTTCGAGCAGTACTTC.